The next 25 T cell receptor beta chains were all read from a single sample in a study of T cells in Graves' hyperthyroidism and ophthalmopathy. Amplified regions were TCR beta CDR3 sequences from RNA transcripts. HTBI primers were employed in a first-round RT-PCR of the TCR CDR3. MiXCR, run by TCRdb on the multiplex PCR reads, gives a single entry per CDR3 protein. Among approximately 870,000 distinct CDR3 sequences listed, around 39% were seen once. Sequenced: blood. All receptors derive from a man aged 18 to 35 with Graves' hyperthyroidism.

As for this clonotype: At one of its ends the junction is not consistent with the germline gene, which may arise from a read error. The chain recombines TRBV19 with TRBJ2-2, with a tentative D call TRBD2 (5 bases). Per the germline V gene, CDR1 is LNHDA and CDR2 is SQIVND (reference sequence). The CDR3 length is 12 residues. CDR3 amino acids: CASRTDTGKLFF. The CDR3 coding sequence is TGTGCCAGTCGTACAGATACCGGGAAGCTGTTTTTT.

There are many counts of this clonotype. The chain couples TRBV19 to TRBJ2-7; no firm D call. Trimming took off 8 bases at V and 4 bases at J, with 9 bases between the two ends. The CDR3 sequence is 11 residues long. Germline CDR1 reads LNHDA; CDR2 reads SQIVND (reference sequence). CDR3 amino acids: CASGPSYEQYF. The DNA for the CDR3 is TGTGCCAGTGGCCCGTCGTACGAGCAGTACTTC.

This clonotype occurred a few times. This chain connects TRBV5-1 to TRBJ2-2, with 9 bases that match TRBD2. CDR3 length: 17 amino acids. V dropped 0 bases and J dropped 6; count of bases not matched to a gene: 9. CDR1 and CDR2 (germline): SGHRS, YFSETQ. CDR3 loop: CASSLEGSGGDPGELFF. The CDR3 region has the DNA TGCGCCAGCAGCTTGGAGGGTAGCGGGGGCGACCCCGGGGAGCTGTTTTTT.

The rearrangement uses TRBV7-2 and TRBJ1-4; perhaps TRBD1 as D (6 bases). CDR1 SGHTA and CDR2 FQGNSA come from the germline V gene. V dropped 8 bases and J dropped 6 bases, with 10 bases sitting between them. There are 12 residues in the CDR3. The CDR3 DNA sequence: TGTGCCAGCGGCCGGACAGATGAAAAACTGTTTTTT. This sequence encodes CASGRTDEKLFF.

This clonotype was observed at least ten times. The chain's CDR3 is CSVEDNWGETQYF. In nucleotides, the CDR3 is TGCAGCGTTGAAGATAATTGGGGAGAGACCCAGTACTTC. The V and J genes are TRBV29-1 and TRBJ2-5; no definite D call. Between the trimmed V and J ends, which lost 0 bases and 4 bases, there was a span of 9 bases. The germline gives CDR1 SQVTM, CDR2 ANQGSEA. The CDR3 runs to 13 residues.

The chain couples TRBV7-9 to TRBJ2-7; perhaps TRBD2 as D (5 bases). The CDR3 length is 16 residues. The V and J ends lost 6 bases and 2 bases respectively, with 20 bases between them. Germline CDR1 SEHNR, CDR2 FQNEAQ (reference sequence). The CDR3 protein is CASSTAGVKLTYEQYF. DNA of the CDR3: TGTGCCAGCAGTACGGCGGGCGTGAAGCTGACCTACGAGCAGTACTTC.

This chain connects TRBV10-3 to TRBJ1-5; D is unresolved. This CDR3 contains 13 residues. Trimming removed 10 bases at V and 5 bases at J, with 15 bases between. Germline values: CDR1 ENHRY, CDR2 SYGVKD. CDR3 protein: CASSPPGYQPQHF. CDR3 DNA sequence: TGTGCCAGCAGCCCTCCAGGTTATCAGCCCCAGCATTTT.

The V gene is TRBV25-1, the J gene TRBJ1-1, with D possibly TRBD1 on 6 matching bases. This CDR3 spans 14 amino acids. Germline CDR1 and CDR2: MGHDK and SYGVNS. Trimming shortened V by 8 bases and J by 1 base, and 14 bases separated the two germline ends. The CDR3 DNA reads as TGTGCCAGCGTGAGACCGACAGGGAACACTGAAGCTTTCTTT. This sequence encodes CASVRPTGNTEAFF.

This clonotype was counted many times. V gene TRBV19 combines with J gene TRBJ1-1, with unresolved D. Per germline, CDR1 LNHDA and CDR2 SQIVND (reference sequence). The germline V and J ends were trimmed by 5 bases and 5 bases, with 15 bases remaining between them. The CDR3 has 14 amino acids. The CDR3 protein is CASSDREWATEAFF. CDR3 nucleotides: TGTGCCAGTAGTGACCGGGAATGGGCGACTGAAGCTTTCTTT.

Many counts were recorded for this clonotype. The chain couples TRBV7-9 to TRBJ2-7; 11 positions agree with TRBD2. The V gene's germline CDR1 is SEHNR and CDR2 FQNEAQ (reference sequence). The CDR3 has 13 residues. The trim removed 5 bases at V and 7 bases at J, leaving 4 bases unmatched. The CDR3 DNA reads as TGTGCCAGCAGCCCTGGGACTAGCGGAGAGCAGTACTTC. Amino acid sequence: CASSPGTSGEQYF.

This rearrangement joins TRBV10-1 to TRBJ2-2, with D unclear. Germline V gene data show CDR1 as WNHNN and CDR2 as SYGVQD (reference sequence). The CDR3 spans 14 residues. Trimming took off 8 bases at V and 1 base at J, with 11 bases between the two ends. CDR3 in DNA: TGCGCCAGCGTTGACCGCGGGAACACCGGGGAGCTGTTTTTT. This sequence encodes CASVDRGNTGELFF.

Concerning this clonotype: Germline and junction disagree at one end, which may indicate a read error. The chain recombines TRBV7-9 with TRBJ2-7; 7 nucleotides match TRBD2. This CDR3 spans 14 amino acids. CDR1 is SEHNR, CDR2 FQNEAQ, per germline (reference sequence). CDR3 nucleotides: TGCGCCAGCAGCCAAAGCGCTAGCGGCTACGAGCAGTACTTC. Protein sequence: CASSQSASGYEQYF.

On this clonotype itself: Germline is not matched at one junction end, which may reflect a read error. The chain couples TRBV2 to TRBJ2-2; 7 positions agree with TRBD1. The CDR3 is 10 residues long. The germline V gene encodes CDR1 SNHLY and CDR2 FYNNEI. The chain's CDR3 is CASRPGGLFF. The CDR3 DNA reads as TGTGCCAGCAGACCAGGGGGGCTGTTTTTT.

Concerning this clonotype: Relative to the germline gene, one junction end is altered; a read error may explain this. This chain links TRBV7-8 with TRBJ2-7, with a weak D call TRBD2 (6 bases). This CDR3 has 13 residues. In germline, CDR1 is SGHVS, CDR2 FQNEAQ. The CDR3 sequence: CTSSQDRWDSAYF. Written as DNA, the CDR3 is TGCACCAGCAGCCAAGATCGGTGGGACTCGGCGTACTTC.

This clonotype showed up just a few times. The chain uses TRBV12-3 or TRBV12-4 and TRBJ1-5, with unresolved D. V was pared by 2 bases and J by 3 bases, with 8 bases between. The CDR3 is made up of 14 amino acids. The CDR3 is CASSLNTFNQPQHF. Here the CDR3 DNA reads TGTGCCAGCAGTTTAAACACCTTCAATCAGCCCCAGCATTTT.

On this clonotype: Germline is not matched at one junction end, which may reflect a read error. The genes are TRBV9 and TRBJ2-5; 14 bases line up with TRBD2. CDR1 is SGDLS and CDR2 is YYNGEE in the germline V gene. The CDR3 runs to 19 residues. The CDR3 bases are TGCGCCAGCAGCCAGATTGCGGGACTAGCGGGGGAGTACCAAGAGACCCAGTACTTC. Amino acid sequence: CASSQIAGLAGEYQETQYF.

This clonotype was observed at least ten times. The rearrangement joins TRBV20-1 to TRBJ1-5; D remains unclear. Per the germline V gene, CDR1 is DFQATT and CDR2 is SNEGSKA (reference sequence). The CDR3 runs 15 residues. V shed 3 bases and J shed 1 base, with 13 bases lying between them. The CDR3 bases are TGCAGTGCTAGTCGGGTGGGATCAAGCAATCAGCCCCAGCATTTT. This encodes CSASRVGSSNQPQHF.

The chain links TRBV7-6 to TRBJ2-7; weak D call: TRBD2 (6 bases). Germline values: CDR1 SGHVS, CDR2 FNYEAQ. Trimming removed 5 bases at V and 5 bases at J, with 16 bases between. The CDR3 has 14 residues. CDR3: CASSPSGGAHEQYF. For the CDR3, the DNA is TGTGCCAGCAGCCCCAGTGGAGGGGCCCACGAGCAGTACTTC.

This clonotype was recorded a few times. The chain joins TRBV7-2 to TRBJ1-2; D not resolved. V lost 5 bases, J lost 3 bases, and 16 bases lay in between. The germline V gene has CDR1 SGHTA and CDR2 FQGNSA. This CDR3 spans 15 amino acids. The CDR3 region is CASSQVPGVDYGYTF. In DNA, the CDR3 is TGTGCCAGCAGCCAAGTCCCCGGGGTGGACTATGGCTACACCTTC.

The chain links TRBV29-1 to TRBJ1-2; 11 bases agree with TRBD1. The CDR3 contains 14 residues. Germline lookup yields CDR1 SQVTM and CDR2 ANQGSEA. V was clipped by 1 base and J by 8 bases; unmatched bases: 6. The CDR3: CSVEVGTGGGGYTF. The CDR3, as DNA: TGCAGCGTTGAAGTCGGGACAGGGGGGGGAGGCTACACCTTC.

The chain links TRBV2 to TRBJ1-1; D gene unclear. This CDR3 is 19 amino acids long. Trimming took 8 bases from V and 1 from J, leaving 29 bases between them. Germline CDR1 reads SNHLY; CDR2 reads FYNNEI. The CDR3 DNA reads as TGTGCCAGCTCTTATAGGCGATTACAGTCTGGGTCCCGGAACACTGAAGCTTTCTTT. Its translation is CASSYRRLQSGSRNTEAFF.

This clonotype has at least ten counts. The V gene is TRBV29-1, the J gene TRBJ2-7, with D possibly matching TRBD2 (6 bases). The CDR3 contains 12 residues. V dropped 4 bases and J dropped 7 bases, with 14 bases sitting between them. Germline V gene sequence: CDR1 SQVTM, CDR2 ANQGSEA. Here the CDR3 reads CSVVLGGNEQYF. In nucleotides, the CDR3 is TGCAGCGTTGTCCTAGGAGGGAATGAGCAGTACTTC.

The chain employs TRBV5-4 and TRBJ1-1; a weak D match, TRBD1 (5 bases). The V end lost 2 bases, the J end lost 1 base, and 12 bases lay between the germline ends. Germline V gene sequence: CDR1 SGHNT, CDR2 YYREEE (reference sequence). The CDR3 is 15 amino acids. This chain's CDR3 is CASSFEGRANTEAFF. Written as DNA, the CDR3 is TGTGCCAGCAGCTTCGAGGGCAGGGCGAACACTGAAGCTTTCTTT.

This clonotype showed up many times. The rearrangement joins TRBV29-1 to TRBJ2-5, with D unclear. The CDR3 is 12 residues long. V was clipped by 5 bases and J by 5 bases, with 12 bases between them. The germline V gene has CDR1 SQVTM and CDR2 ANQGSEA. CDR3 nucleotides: TGCAGCGTTTATGTGGGTATGGAGACCCAGTACTTC. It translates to CSVYVGMETQYF. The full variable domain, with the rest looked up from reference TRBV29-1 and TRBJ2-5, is SAVISQKPSRDICQRGTSLTIQCQVDSQVTMMFWYRQQPGQSLTLIATANQGSEATYESGFVIDKFPISRPNLTFSTLTVSNMSPEDSSIYLCSVYVGMETQYFGPGTRLLVL.

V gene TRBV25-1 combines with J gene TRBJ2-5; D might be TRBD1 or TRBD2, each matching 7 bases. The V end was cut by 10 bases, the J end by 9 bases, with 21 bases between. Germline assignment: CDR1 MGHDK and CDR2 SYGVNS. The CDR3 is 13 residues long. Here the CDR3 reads CATNRQGGGPQYF. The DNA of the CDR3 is TGTGCCACCAACCGCCAGGGGGGAGGGCCCCAGTACTTC.